The 21 T cell receptor beta chains below were found in one sample sequenced in a study of response to subunit inactivated influenza vaccine. TCRdb re-called the RT-PCR reads with MiXCR, one entry per CDR3 protein. The sample consists of hundreds of thousands of distinct CDR3 sequences, 16% of them appearing once. The starting material was CD4+ T cells sorted from PBMCs, obtained roughly 24 months after vaccination. Source of these receptors: a man between 50 and 75 years old who received an inactivated influenza vaccine.

This clonotype has only a few counts. The chain recombines TRBV20-1 with TRBJ2-7; D unclear. Germline assignment: CDR1 DFQATT and CDR2 SNEGSKA (reference sequence). CDR3 size: 11 residues. V was pared by 3 bases and J by 2 bases, with 5 bases between. CDR3 amino acids: CSASQAYEQYF. The CDR3 nucleotides read TGCAGTGCTAGTCAGGCCTACGAGCAGTACTTC.

The chain couples TRBV7-9 to TRBJ1-2; 8 nucleotides align to TRBD1. Germline CDR1 reads SEHNR; CDR2 reads FQNEAQ (reference sequence). This CDR3 spans 14 amino acids. V shed 5 bases, J shed 8 bases, and the junction held 10 bases outside the gene matches. The DNA of the CDR3 is TGTGCCAGCAGCGCCTCACAGGGGGTGGAGGGCTACACCTTC. It yields the protein CASSASQGVEGYTF.

This clonotype showed up many times. DNA for the CDR3: TGCGCCAGCACGAGGACTAGCGGGGGAAACAATGAGCAGTTCTTC. Residues: CASTRTSGGNNEQFF. V is TRBV5-1 and J is TRBJ2-1, with 13 bases that match TRBD2. Germline V gene sequence: CDR1 SGHRS, CDR2 YFSETQ. V was clipped by 6 bases and J by 5 bases; unmatched bases: 5. This CDR3 has 15 residues.

A note on this clonotype: The junction departs from germline at one end; a sequencing error may be responsible. The gene calls are TRBV30 and TRBJ1-2; D not certain. The CDR3 contains 12 residues. CDR1 and CDR2 (germline): GTSNPN, SVGIG (reference sequence). The chain's CDR3 is CAWSTANSGYTF. The CDR3 DNA reads as TGTGCCTGGAGTACAGCTAACTCTGGCTACACCTTC.

The chain recombines TRBV5-1 with TRBJ2-7; the D call may be TRBD1 or TRBD2 (5 bases each). CDR1 is SGHRS, CDR2 YFSETQ, per germline. With 0 bases removed from V and 3 bases from J, the gap between germline ends came to 13 bases. The CDR3 runs 15 residues. This chain's CDR3 is CASSLEWAGSYEQYF. CDR3 nucleotide sequence: TGCGCCAGCAGCTTGGAATGGGCAGGGAGCTACGAGCAGTACTTC.

This clonotype was observed a handful of times. The rearrangement links TRBV21-1 to TRBJ2-1; TRBD1 is taken as the D call from the table, unchecked against the DNA. TRBV21-1 is a known pseudogene. The CDR3 has 18 amino acids. The CDR3 loop is CASSKAFSGTGEYNEQFF. The CDR3 nucleotides are TGTGCCAGCAGCAAAGCCTTTTCCGGGACAGGGGAATACAATGAGCAGTTCTTC.

The chain has TRBV20-1 and TRBJ2-3; 10 nucleotides match TRBD2. The CDR3 is 17 residues long. Germline V gene sequence: CDR1 DFQATT, CDR2 SNEGSKA (reference sequence). V was pared by 6 bases and J by 3 bases, with 15 bases of the junction left unmatched. The CDR3 bases are TGCAGTGCCCATAGAAGCGGGAGGGAGGGAATGACAGATACGCAGTATTTT. Translating it yields CSAHRSGREGMTDTQYF.

The sample holds a few counts of this clonotype. The chain joins TRBV20-1 to TRBJ1-5; 9 bases agree with TRBD1. This CDR3 contains 14 residues. CDR1 is DFQATT and CDR2 is SNEGSKA in the germline V gene (reference sequence). V shed 7 bases, J shed 7 bases, and the junction held 11 bases outside the gene matches. The CDR3 DNA reads TGCAGTGTCCCGGGACAGGGACCTGGCCAGCCCCAGCATTTT. Translated, it gives CSVPGQGPGQPQHF.

The chain couples TRBV29-1 to TRBJ2-5; D is ambiguous. V dropped 7 bases and J dropped 7 bases, with 4 bases sitting between them. CDR3 size: 8 residues. Germline-derived CDR1 and CDR2 are SQVTM and ANQGSEA. This chain's CDR3 is CSGGTQYF. CDR3 nucleotides: TGCAGCGGGGGGACCCAGTACTTC.

The V call is TRBV20-1, the J call TRBJ2-3; 7 bases are a match to TRBD2. In germline, CDR1 is DFQATT, CDR2 SNEGSKA (reference sequence). V dropped 3 bases and J dropped 5; count of bases not matched to a gene: 8. The CDR3 runs to 14 residues. The CDR3 here is CSASGRLGGDTQYF. The CDR3 nucleotides are TGCAGTGCTAGCGGGAGGCTGGGGGGAGATACGCAGTATTTT.

Only a few counts were recorded for this clonotype. The rearrangement joins TRBV7-2 to TRBJ1-1; TRBD1 is a possible D gene (6 bases). In germline, CDR1 is SGHTA, CDR2 FQGNSA. Trimming shortened V by 1 base and J by 4 bases, and 13 bases separated the two germline ends. The CDR3 length is 15 residues. CDR3 coding DNA: TGTGCCAGCAGCTTAGTGGCAGGGGTGCCCACTGAAGCTTTCTTT. This codes for CASSLVAGVPTEAFF.

This chain uses TRBV9 with TRBJ2-3, with TRBD2 matching over 7 bases. This CDR3 is built from 14 residues. J was trimmed by 6 bases and V by 2 bases; bases with no gene match: 6. In germline, CDR1 is SGDLS, CDR2 YYNGEE. Here the CDR3 reads CASSVLAGVDTQYF. The CDR3 DNA is TGTGCCAGCAGCGTGCTTGCGGGGGTCGATACGCAGTATTTT.

The chain links TRBV20-1 to TRBJ1-5, with unresolved D. V was trimmed by 1 base and J by 1 base, leaving 11 bases between them. Germline V gene sequence: CDR1 DFQATT, CDR2 SNEGSKA (reference sequence). There are 15 residues in the CDR3. The DNA for the CDR3 is TGCAGTGCTAGAGTTTGGCGAGGAAGCAATCAGCCCCAGCATTTT. Its protein is CSARVWRGSNQPQHF.

A few counts support this clonotype. The chain uses TRBV10-3 and TRBJ2-1, with D possibly being TRBD1 (5 bases). V lost 2 bases and J 6 bases, leaving 14 bases between the germline ends. There are 15 residues in the CDR3. CDR1 is ENHRY and CDR2 is SYGVKD in the germline V gene. As DNA, the CDR3 is TGTGCCATCAGTGAGAACCAGGGCGTAGGCAATGAGCAGTTCTTC. As protein: CAISENQGVGNEQFF.

This clonotype was seen only a few times. This rearrangement joins TRBV27 to TRBJ2-5; D gene uncertain. Germline V gene lookup returns CDR1 MNHEY and CDR2 SMNVEV (reference sequence). With 5 bases removed from V and 2 bases from J, the gap between germline ends came to 9 bases. The length of the CDR3 is 13 residues. Here the CDR3 reads CASSALQQETQYF. The CDR3 DNA follows: TGTGCCAGCAGTGCCCTCCAGCAAGAGACCCAGTACTTC.

The rearrangement uses TRBV10-3 and TRBJ2-1; no clear D gene. V shed 3 bases and J shed 8 bases, with 5 bases lying between them. CDR1 and CDR2 from the germline V gene are ENHRY and SYGVKD. CDR3 length: 11 residues. CDR3 sequence (DNA): TGTGCCATCAGTGAAAGGTATGAGCAGTTCTTC. Translation: CAISERYEQFF.

This clonotype came up a few times. The chain is built from TRBV3-1 and TRBJ2-4; possibly TRBD1 or TRBD2 for D (6 bases each). V was pared by 3 bases and J by 0 bases, with 18 bases between. Germline-derived CDR1 and CDR2 are LGHDT and YNNKEL (reference sequence). CDR3 size: 18 residues. The CDR3 DNA reads as TGTGCCAGCAGCCACCCCGGGGGCTCTGGCATAGCCAAAAACATTCAGTACTTC. Protein: CASSHPGGSGIAKNIQYF.

The sample holds a few counts of this clonotype. The chain employs TRBV20-1 and TRBJ1-4; weak D call: TRBD1 (6 bases). Germline lookup yields CDR1 DFQATT and CDR2 SNEGSKA (reference sequence). V was trimmed by 5 bases and J by 0 bases, leaving 13 bases between them. CDR3 size: 15 residues. The CDR3 DNA reads TGCAGTGCTGCGGGACACTCAACAACTAATGAAAAACTGTTTTTT. Amino acid sequence: CSAAGHSTTNEKLFF.

The chain uses TRBV2 and TRBJ2-1, with 7 bases matching TRBD2. The germline gives CDR1 SNHLY, CDR2 FYNNEI. V shed 1 base and J 6 bases; nucleotides not matched to a gene: 6. The CDR3 totals 15 residues. The chain's CDR3 is CASSEERGLPNEQFF. In DNA, the CDR3 is TGTGCCAGCAGTGAAGAGCGGGGCTTGCCCAATGAGCAGTTCTTC.

The sample holds a few counts of this clonotype. This sequence joins TRBV27 and TRBJ2-7, with 8 positions matching TRBD2. The J segment lost 3 bases and the V segment lost 3 bases, leaving 10 bases of the junction unmatched. In germline, CDR1 is MNHEY, CDR2 SMNVEV (reference sequence). The CDR3 totals 16 residues. Here the CDR3 reads CASSFVAGGKGYEQYF. The CDR3 DNA reads TGTGCCAGCAGTTTCGTTGCGGGAGGAAAGGGCTACGAGCAGTACTTC.

This chain links TRBV5-1 with TRBJ2-3; 9 bases match TRBD2. Germline trimming cut 7 bases from V and 0 bases from J; bases unmatched to any gene: 12. CDR3 length equals 17 residues. Germline CDR1 is SGHRS and CDR2 is YFSETQ. The CDR3 coding sequence is TGCGCCAGCCGTGAAACCCTACTAGCGGGTAGCACAGATACGCAGTATTTT. Translating it yields CASRETLLAGSTDTQYF.